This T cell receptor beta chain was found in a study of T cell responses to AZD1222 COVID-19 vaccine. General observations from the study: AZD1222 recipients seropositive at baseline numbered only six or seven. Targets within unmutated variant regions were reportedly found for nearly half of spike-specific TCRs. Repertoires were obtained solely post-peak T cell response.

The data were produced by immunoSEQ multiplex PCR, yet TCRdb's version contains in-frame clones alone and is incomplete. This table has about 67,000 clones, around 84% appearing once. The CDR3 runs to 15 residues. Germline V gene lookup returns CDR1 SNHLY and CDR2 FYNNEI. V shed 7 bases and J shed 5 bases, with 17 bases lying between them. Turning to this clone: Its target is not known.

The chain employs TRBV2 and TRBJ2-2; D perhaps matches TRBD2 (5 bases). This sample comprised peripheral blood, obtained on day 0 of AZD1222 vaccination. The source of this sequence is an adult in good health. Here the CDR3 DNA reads TGTGCCAGCATGGAGAGAGGGTTAGGTACCGGGGAGCTGTTTTTT. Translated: CASMERGLGTGELFF. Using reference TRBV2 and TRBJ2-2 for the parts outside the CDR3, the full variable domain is EPEVTQTPSHQVTQMGQEVILRCVPISNHLYFYWYRQILGQKVEFLVSFYNNEISEKSEIFDDQFSVERPDGSNFTLKIRSTKLEDSAMYFCASMERGLGTGELFFGEGSRLTVL.